This entry lists 17 T cell receptor beta chains sequenced from one sample in a study of T cell responses to AZD1222 COVID-19 vaccine. The method was immunoSEQ multiplex PCR; TCRdb's version includes in-frame clones alone and lacks a portion of them. This sample has around 110,000 clones, with around 92% found just once. The sequencing used peripheral blood, collected on day 0 of AZD1222 vaccination. The receptors here all came from an adult in good health.

The V call is TRBV27, the J call TRBJ1-2; 8 bases align to TRBD1. Germline V CDR1 and CDR2: MNHEY, SMNVEV (reference sequence). The V segment lost 5 bases and the J segment 8 bases; nucleotides outside the gene matches: 7. The CDR3 totals 13 residues. CDR3 sequence reads: CASSLRQGRGYTF. Here the CDR3 DNA reads TGTGCCAGCAGTCTTAGACAGGGGCGGGGCTACACCTTC.

This clone is a singleton in its sample. The chain is built from TRBV29-1 and TRBJ2-4; 7 nucleotides line up with TRBD1. CDR1 SQVTM and CDR2 ANQGSEA come from the germline V gene. CDR3 length: 16 residues. V lost 7 bases, J lost 3 bases, and 15 bases stayed unmatched. CDR3 sequence (DNA): TGCAGCGCCATACCCCCTCGACAGGGCAGCAAAAACATTCAGTACTTC. It encodes CSAIPPRQGSKNIQYF.

The rearrangement joins TRBV28 to TRBJ1-1; TRBD1 agrees at 7 bases. V was pared by 5 bases and J by 5 bases, with 11 bases of the junction left unmatched. Germline loops: CDR1 MDHEN, CDR2 SYDVKM. The CDR3 consists of 15 residues. CDR3 region: CASSLQGWGNTEAFF. As DNA, the CDR3 is TGTGCCAGCAGTCTACAGGGGTGGGGTAATACTGAAGCTTTCTTT.

The V gene is TRBV19, the J gene TRBJ1-3; no definite D call. This CDR3 spans 13 amino acids. V shed 3 bases and J shed 7 bases, with 10 bases lying between them. Per the germline V gene, CDR1 is LNHDA and CDR2 is SQIVND (reference sequence). DNA of the CDR3: TGTGCCAGTAGTATCTCGGGGAGGAACACCATATATTTT. It codes for CASSISGRNTIYF.

The chain combines TRBV30 with TRBJ2-3; maybe TRBD2 (5 bases). The CDR3 is made up of 15 amino acids. Germline V gives CDR1 GTSNPN, CDR2 SVGIG (reference sequence). Trimming pared 4 bases from V and 3 bases from J, leaving 17 bases between. CDR3 DNA sequence: TGTGCCTGGAAATTGACGGGTGGAGGTACAGATACGCAGTATTTT. Encoded protein: CAWKLTGGGTDTQYF.

This chain connects TRBV12-5 to TRBJ1-2; TRBD1 matches 8 bases. V dropped 5 bases and J dropped 6; count of bases not matched to a gene: 17. The CDR3 extends over 17 amino acids. Germline lookup yields CDR1 LGHNT and CDR2 FRNRAP. The CDR3 nucleotides are TGTGCTAGTGGTACCTACATCGGACAGGGACTTATTGATGGCTACACCTTC. Amino acids: CASGTYIGQGLIDGYTF.

The genes are TRBV27 and TRBJ1-1; TRBD1 matches at 7 bases. V shed 1 base, J shed 1 base, and the junction held 3 bases outside the gene matches. This CDR3 has 15 amino acids. Germline V lookup: CDR1 MNHEY, CDR2 SMNVEV (reference sequence). The DNA for the CDR3 is TGTGCCAGCAGTTTATTTGGGACAGCGAACACTGAAGCTTTCTTT. Translating it yields CASSLFGTANTEAFF.

The chain links TRBV7-9 to TRBJ2-3; 13 nucleotides agree with TRBD2. Germline V gives CDR1 SEHNR, CDR2 FQNEAQ (reference sequence). This CDR3 has 16 residues. V lost 5 bases to trimming and J lost 4 bases; unmatched junction nucleotides: 6. The CDR3 here is CASSPLAGGPSDTQYF. Written as DNA, the CDR3 is TGTGCCAGCAGCCCACTAGCGGGAGGGCCCTCAGATACGCAGTATTTT. Using reference TRBV7-9 and TRBJ2-3 for the parts outside the CDR3, the full variable domain is DTGVSQNPRHKITKRGQNVTFRCDPISEHNRLYWYRQTLGQGPEFLTYFQNEAQLEKSRLLSDRFSAERPKGSFSTLEIQRTEQGDSAMYLCASSPLAGGPSDTQYFGPGTRLTVL.

The rearrangement joins TRBV18 to TRBJ1-1; a possible D gene is TRBD1 (5 bases). The germline CDR1 and CDR2 sequences are KGHSH and LQKENI. CDR3 length: 15 residues. Trimming removed 2 bases at V and 1 base at J, with 11 bases between. The CDR3 protein is CASSPLGQPNTEAFF. In nucleotides, the CDR3 is TGTGCCAGCTCACCATTGGGGCAGCCGAACACTGAAGCTTTCTTT.

The rearrangement uses TRBV27 and TRBJ2-3, with TRBD2 as a possible D gene (6 bases). The V gene's germline CDR1 is MNHEY and CDR2 SMNVEV (reference sequence). With 6 bases removed from V and 4 bases from J, the gap between germline ends came to 23 bases. This CDR3 has 17 amino acids. The CDR3 DNA reads TGTGCCAGCAGCCCATTACTTGGGGGGTCGGGCGCAGATACGCAGTATTTT. Its translation is CASSPLLGGSGADTQYF.

V is TRBV27 and J is TRBJ2-3; D is unclear. Trimming removed 6 bases at V and 5 bases at J, with 18 bases between. CDR1 and CDR2 (germline): MNHEY, SMNVEV (reference sequence). The CDR3 covers 15 residues. This CDR3 is CASSTPEFRGDTQYF. The CDR3 region has the DNA TGTGCCAGCAGCACTCCCGAGTTTCGTGGAGATACGCAGTATTTT.

CDR3 sequence reads: CASSFVQGVLASNQPQHF. CDR3 coding DNA: TGTGCCAGCAGCTTTGTACAGGGCGTGTTGGCGAGCAATCAGCCCCAGCATTTT. This chain connects TRBV7-2 to TRBJ1-5; D is possibly TRBD1 (6 bases). The V and J ends lost 3 bases and 1 base respectively, with 19 bases between them. This CDR3 spans 18 amino acids. Per the germline V gene, CDR1 is SGHTA and CDR2 is FQGNSA.

CDR3 protein: CASSQDGGYQETQYF. The CDR3 DNA is TGTGCCAGCAGCCAAGATGGAGGGTACCAAGAGACCCAGTACTTC. The rearrangement joins TRBV4-2 to TRBJ2-5, with D perhaps matching TRBD2 (6 bases). CDR3 size: 15 residues. CDR1 is LGHNA, CDR2 YNFKEQ, per germline. V lost 0 bases, J lost 0 bases, and 8 bases lay in between.

The chain couples TRBV7-9 to TRBJ1-6; TRBD1 agrees at 7 bases. CDR1 is SEHNR and CDR2 is FQNEAQ in the germline V gene (reference sequence). The CDR3 extends over 14 amino acids. The V gene end was trimmed by 4 bases and the J gene end by 8 bases; junction bases not matched to a gene: 5. CDR3 bases: TGTGCCAGCAGCTCTATTGGACAGGATTCACCCCTCCACTTT. This encodes CASSSIGQDSPLHF.

The chain uses TRBV11-2 and TRBJ1-2; D is uncertain. CDR3 size: 13 residues. V was trimmed by 4 bases and J by 4 bases, leaving 10 bases between them. CDR1 SGHAT and CDR2 FQNNGV come from the germline V gene. CDR3 sequence (DNA): TGTGCCAGCAGCTCGCAGGCCCTCTATGGCTACACCTTC. Its translation: CASSSQALYGYTF.

The chain uses TRBV28 and TRBJ2-1, with TRBD2 matching over 13 bases. Trimming removed 6 bases from V and 7 bases from J; junction bases left unmatched: 9. Germline assignment: CDR1 MDHEN and CDR2 SYDVKM. The CDR3 extends over 16 amino acids. CDR3 nucleotide sequence: TGTGCCAGCAGCTCACTAGCGGGAGGGCCGAGGAATGAGCAGTTCTTC. Encoded protein: CASSSLAGGPRNEQFF.

The chain combines TRBV6-5 with TRBJ2-7, with unresolved D. This CDR3 region has 15 residues. CDR1 is MNHEY and CDR2 is SVGAGI in the germline V gene. V lost 2 bases and J 2 bases, leaving 13 bases between the germline ends. Here the CDR3 reads CASSYGRRGPYEQYF. Written as DNA, the CDR3 is TGTGCCAGCAGTTACGGAAGGCGCGGACCCTACGAGCAGTACTTC.